This entry is about one T cell receptor beta chain. What it recognizes is unknown. Library preparation (for TCRbeta) was performed with unique molecular identifiers. TCRdb called the PCR reads again in MiXCR, with one record for every CDR3 protein. The data contain approximately 500,000 distinct CDR3 sequences, over 20% of them singletons. The source of the sample is a study of T-cell reconstitution after alpha-beta-depleted transplantation in children. Points from the study as a whole: Newly produced T cells mostly provided counts and TCRbeta diversity after one year, as hyperexpanded clones declined. About two months after transplant, alpha-beta T cells reportedly came from several hundred expanded graft clones. Day-60 TCRbeta diversity that was high in some patients was derived from surviving recipient T cells and thymic progenitors.

CDR1 is SNHLY and CDR2 is FYNNEI in the germline V gene. The CDR3 is 14 residues long. Trimming stripped 3 bases from V and 4 bases from J, with 10 bases between. This receptor was identified in a boy less than two years old with Wiskott-Aldrich syndrome, due to receive a stem cell transplant. The sequencing used PBMCs, collected before TCRalphabeta/CD19-depleted stem cell transplant. The genes are TRBV2 and TRBJ2-1; no reliable D call. CDR3 bases: TGTGCCAGCAGTGAGCGTGGCCGTTACAATGAGCAGTTCTTC. Translated: CASSERGRYNEQFF. The full variable domain, rest sourced from reference TRBV2 and TRBJ2-1, is EPEVTQTPSHQVTQMGQEVILRCVPISNHLYFYWYRQILGQKVEFLVSFYNNEISEKSEIFDDQFSVERPDGSNFTLKIRSTKLEDSAMYFCASSERGRYNEQFFGPGTRLTVL.